This T cell receptor beta chain was captured by sequencing in a study of shared T cell receptors in the human thymus. Clones were read by immunoSEQ multiplex PCR, and TCRdb kept only the in-frame ones, dropping some. The sample has some 760,000 clones, approximately 85% seen once; the top ten hold about 0.0098%. Germline CDR1 DFQATT, CDR2 SNEGSKA (reference sequence). CDR3 size: 11 residues. J gave up 9 bases and V 7 bases, and 7 bases lay outside the gene matches. This sample was also put to use in a study of human thymus T cells. From that second work: Seemingly biased V and J gene usage marked thymic and blood repertoires. Unrelated individuals reportedly shared highly overlapping thymic TCR repertoires.

The sequenced material came from thymocytes. This clonotype was obtained from a girl under three years old with a congenital heart defect. This chain uses TRBV20-1 with TRBJ1-1; 8 bases are a match to TRBD1. CDR3 DNA sequence: TGCAGTGACAGGGGGAGAGAAAAAGCTTTCTTT. It translates to CSDRGREKAFF.